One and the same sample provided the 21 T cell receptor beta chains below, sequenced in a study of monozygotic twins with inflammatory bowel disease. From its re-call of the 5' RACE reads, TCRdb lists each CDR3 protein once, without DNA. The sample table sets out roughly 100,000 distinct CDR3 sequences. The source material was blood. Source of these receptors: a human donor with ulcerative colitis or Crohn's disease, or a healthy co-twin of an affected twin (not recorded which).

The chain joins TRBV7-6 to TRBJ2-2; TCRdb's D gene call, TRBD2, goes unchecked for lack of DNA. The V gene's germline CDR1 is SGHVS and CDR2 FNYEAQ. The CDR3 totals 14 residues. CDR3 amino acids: CASSPRSGTGELFF.

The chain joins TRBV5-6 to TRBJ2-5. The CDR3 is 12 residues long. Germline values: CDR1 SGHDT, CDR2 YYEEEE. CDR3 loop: CASSFPRETQYF.

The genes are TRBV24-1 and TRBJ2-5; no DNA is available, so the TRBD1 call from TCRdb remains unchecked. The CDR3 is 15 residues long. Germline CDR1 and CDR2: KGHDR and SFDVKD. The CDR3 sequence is CATSDLDGAQETQYF.

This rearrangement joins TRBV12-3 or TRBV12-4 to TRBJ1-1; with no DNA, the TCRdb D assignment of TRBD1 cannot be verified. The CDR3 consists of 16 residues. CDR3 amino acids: CASRSRPGGRNTEAFF.

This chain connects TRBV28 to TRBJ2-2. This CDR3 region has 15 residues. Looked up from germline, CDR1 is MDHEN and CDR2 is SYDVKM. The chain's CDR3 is CASSFPERSTGELFF.

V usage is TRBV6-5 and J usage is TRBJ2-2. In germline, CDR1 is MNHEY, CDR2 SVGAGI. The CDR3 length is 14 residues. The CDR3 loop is CASSYDRITGELFF.

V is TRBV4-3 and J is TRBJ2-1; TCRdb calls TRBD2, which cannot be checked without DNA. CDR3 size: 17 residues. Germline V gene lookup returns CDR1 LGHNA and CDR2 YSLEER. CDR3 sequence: CASSQDLKREIHNEQFF.

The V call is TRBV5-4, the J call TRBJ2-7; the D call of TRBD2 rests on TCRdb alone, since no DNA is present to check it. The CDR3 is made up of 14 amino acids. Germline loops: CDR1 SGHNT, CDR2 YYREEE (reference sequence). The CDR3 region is CASSLGLADYEQYF.

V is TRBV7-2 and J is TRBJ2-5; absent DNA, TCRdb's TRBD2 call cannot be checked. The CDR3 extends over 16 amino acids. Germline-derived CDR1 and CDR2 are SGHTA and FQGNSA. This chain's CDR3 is CASSRPSGRGGETQYF.

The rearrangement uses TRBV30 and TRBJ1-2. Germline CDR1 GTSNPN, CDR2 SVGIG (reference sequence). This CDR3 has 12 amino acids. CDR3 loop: CAWSEPHYGYTF.

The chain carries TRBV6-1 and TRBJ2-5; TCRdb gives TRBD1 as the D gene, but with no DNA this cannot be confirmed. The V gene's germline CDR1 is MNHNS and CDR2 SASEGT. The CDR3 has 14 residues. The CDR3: CASSQPGQVETQYF.

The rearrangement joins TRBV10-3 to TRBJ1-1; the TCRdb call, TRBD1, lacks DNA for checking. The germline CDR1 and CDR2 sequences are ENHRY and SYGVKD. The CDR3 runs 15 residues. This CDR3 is CATRDRGMVNTEAFF.

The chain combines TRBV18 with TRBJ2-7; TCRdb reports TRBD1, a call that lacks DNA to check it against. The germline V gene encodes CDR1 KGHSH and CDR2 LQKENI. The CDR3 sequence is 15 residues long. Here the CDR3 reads CASRISEGYSYEQYF.

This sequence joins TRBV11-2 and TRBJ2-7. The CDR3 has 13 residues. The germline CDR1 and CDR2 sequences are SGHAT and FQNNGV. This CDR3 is CASSLKVGDEQYF.

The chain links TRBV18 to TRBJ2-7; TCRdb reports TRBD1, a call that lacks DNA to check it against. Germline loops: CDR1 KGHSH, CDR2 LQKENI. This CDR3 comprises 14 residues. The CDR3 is CASSVAGGKNEQYF. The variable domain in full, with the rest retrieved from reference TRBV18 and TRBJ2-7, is NAGVMQNPRHLVRRRGQEARLRCSPMKGHSHVYWYRQLPEEGLKFMVYLQKENIIDESGMPKERFSAEFPKEGPSILRIQQVVRGDSAAYFCASSVAGGKNEQYFGPGTRLTVT.

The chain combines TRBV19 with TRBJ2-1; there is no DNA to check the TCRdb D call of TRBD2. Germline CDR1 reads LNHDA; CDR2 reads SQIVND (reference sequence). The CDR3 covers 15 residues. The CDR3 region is CASSISSGSGNEQFF.

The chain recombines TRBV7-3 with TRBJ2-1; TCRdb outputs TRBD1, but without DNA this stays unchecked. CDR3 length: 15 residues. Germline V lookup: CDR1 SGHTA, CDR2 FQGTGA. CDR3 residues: CASSPRVGDGNEQFF.

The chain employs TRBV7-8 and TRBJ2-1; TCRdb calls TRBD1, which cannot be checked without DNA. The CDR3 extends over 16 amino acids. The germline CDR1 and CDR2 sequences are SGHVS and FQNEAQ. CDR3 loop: CATKELGGTAYNEQFF.

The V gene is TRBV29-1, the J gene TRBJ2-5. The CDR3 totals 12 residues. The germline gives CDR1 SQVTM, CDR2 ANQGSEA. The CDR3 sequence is CSGSFRQETQYF.

This CDR3 reads CASSSFEGGFGEQFF. The V and J genes are TRBV5-1 and TRBJ2-1; TCRdb indicates TRBD1, and absent DNA this call remains unverified. The CDR3 has 15 residues. Germline lookup yields CDR1 SGHRS and CDR2 YFSETQ.

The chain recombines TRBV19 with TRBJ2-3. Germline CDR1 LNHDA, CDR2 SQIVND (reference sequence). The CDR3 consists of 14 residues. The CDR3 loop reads CASSIVAWADTQYF.